Below are 7 T cell receptor beta chains sequenced from a single sample in a study of blood T cell repertoires in COVID-19. TCRdb keeps only in-frame clones here, not all; method: immunoSEQ multiplex PCR. The repertoire holds roughly 300,000 clones, with approximately 91% as singletons. Sequencing was done on a sample of peripheral blood. Receptor source: a man aged 18 to 30 with active or convalescent COVID-19.

The chain combines TRBV10-3 with TRBJ2-1; the D gene is possibly TRBD2 (5 bases). CDR1 and CDR2 (germline): ENHRY, SYGVKD. Deletions cut 5 bases from V and 6 bases from J, with 11 bases between. This CDR3 is 13 amino acids long. This CDR3 reads CAISPGIANEQFF. CDR3 in DNA: TGTGCCATCAGTCCGGGAATAGCCAATGAGCAGTTCTTC.

The chain recombines TRBV25-1 with TRBJ1-2, with unresolved D. The CDR3 totals 12 residues. Deletions cut 2 bases from V and 6 bases from J, with 7 bases between. Germline V lookup: CDR1 MGHDK, CDR2 SYGVNS. The CDR3 here is CASSEAADGYTF. CDR3 in DNA: TGTGCCAGCAGTGAAGCTGCGGATGGCTACACCTTC.

The chain recombines TRBV5-4 with TRBJ2-7, with 8 bases aligning to TRBD2. The germline V gene encodes CDR1 SGHNT and CDR2 YYREEE (reference sequence). The CDR3 consists of 16 residues. V was clipped by 3 bases and J by 2 bases; unmatched bases: 10. CDR3 DNA: TGTGCCAGCAGCTCCGGCGGGGGGACCGGGGCCTACGAGCAGTACTTC. Residues: CASSSGGGTGAYEQYF. Complete variable domain (other parts from reference TRBV5-4 and TRBJ2-7): ETGVTQSPTHLIKTRGQQVTLRCSSQSGHNTVSWYQQALGQGPQFIFQYYREEENGRGNFPPRFSGLQFPNYSSELNVNALELDDSALYLCASSSGGGTGAYEQYFGPGTRLTVT.

This rearrangement joins TRBV24-1 to TRBJ1-2, with 8 positions matching TRBD1. The trim removed 4 bases at V and 2 bases at J, leaving 11 bases unmatched. Germline CDR1 and CDR2: KGHDR and SFDVKD. The CDR3 consists of 17 residues. CDR3 nucleotides: TGTGCCACCAGTGAGGCGATTACGACAGGGGAGAACTATGGCTACACCTTC. Amino acids: CATSEAITTGENYGYTF.

V is TRBV3-1 (or the pseudogene TRBV3-2) and J is TRBJ1-2; no firm D call. Trimming removed 5 bases from V and 2 bases from J, with 12 bases in between. Germline V lookup: CDR1 LGHDT, CDR2 YNNKEL (reference sequence). This CDR3 has 14 residues. CDR3 sequence: CASSVAPVNYGYTF. Here the CDR3 DNA reads TGTGCCAGCAGCGTGGCCCCAGTGAACTATGGCTACACCTTC.

V gene TRBV11-2 combines with J gene TRBJ1-6; D remains unclear. The CDR3 has 17 residues. Germline V gives CDR1 SGHAT, CDR2 FQNNGV. Trimming removed 5 bases at V and 0 bases at J, with 14 bases between. CDR3 nucleotides: TGTGCCAGCAGCCCATCCACGGTTAGCTCCTATAATTCACCCCTCCACTTT. Translating gives CASSPSTVSSYNSPLHF.

The chain joins TRBV10-1 to TRBJ2-2, with a weak D call TRBD1 (6 bases). V was trimmed by 6 bases and J by 3 bases, leaving 11 bases between them. Germline loops: CDR1 WNHNN, CDR2 SYGVQD (reference sequence). The CDR3 has 14 amino acids. DNA for the CDR3: TGCGCCAGCAGCCCGGGACAATACACCGGGGAGCTGTTTTTT. Translated, it gives CASSPGQYTGELFF.